This T cell receptor (beta chain) was sequenced during a study of T-cell memory formation after mild COVID-19. Study results and caveats: CD4+ contracting clones lay mainly in CM and EM, CD8+ ones in EMRA.

TCRdb reanalysed the 5' RACE reads using MiXCR and keeps one entry per CDR3 protein. The sample lists about 110,000 distinct CDR3 sequences, approximately 15% occurring once. With respect to this clonotype: Antigen: not known.

Trimming removed 1 base from V and 8 bases from J, with 15 bases in between. The CDR3 contains 15 residues. The chain has TRBV12-3 or TRBV12-4 and TRBJ1-5; weak D call: TRBD1 (5 bases). The clonotype was recovered from a man aged 18 to 29 who had mild COVID-19 (a few samples of this study predate the infection). Cell type and time point are not known. Sequenced: PBMCs or a T cell subset sorted from them (not recorded which). CDR3 amino acids: CASSLEGPLGEPQHF. DNA of the CDR3: TGTGCCAGCAGTTTAGAGGGACCGTTAGGCGAGCCCCAGCATTTT.